This T cell receptor (beta chain) was recovered during a study of high-grade serous ovarian cancer treatment subgroups. Study observations and caveats: CDR1 and CDR2 were left unanalyzed; analyses focused on CDR3. Higher neoantigen levels went with greater TCR clonal relatedness. Same-patient tumor repertoires overlapped at roughly 0.11 to 0.79; different patients barely overlapped. Spatial context was lost because tumors were sequenced in bulk.

This clone occurred once. Its antigen remains unknown. Tumor samples were taken before definitive surgery or chemotherapy. Clones were read by immunoSEQ multiplex PCR, and TCRdb kept only the in-frame ones, dropping some. The sample includes 11,000 or so clones, over 80% seen only once; the top ten take under 8%. Germline V gene sequence: CDR1 MNHEY, CDR2 SVGAGI. The CDR3 sequence is 16 residues long. V lost 4 bases and J 0 bases, leaving 13 bases between the germline ends. This sequence joins TRBV6-5 and TRBJ2-4, with a weak D call TRBD1 (6 bases). The sequenced sample was tumor tissue. The source of this sequence is a human donor with high-grade serous ovarian cancer. This chain's CDR3 is CASSFGQLVAKNIQYF. The CDR3 DNA follows: TGTGCCAGCAGTTTTGGACAGCTCGTAGCCAAAAACATTCAGTACTTC.